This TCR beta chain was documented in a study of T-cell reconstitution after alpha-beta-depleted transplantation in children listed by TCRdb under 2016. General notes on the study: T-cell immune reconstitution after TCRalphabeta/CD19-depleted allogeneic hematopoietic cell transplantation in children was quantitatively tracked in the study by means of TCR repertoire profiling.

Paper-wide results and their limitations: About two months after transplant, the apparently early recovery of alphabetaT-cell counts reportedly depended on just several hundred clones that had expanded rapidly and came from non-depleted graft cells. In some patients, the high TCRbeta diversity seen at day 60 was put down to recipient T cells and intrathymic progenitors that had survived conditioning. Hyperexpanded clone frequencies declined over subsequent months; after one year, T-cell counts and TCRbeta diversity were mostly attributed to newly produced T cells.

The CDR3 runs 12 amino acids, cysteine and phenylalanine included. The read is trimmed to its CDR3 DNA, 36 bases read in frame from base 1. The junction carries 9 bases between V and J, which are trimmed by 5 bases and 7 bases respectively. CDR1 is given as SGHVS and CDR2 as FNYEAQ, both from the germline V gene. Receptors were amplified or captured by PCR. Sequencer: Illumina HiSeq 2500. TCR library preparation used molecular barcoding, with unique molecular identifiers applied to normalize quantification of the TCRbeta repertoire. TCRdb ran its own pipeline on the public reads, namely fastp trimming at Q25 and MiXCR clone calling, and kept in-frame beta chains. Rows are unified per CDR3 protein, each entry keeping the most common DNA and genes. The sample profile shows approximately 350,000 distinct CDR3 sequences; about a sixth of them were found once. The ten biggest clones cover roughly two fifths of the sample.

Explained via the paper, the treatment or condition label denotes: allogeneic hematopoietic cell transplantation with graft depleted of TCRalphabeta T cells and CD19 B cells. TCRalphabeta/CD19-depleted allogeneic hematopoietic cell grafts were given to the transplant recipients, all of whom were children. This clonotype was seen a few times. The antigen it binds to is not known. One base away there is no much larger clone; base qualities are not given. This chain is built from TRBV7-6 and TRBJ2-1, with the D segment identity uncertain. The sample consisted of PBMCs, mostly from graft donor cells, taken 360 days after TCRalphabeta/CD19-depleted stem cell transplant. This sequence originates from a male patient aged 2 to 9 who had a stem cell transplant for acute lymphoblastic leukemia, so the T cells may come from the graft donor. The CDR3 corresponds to CASSHLSNEQFF. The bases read TGTGCCAGCAGCCACCTTAGTAATGAGCAGTTCTTC.